This entry lists 10 T cell receptor beta chains sequenced from one sample in a study of shared clonotypes between healthy human individuals. Naive CD8 cells were CD45RO-negative, positively selected for CCR7, excluding terminally differentiated effector memory CD45RA+ cells. The protocol was immunoSEQ multiplex PCR, while the TCRdb copy is restricted to in-frame clones and leaves out a portion. Of over 2,000,000 clones listed, about 93% are singletons. The sequencing input was naive CD8+ T cells from PBMCs. The receptors derive from a man aged 18 to 30 in good health. Some clones in this sample may be carry-over from other donors' samples.

This clone has only one observation. This rearrangement joins TRBV5-6 to TRBJ2-7; D possibly corresponds to TRBD2 (6 bases). CDR3 length equals 16 residues. Trimming removed 3 bases at V and 2 bases at J, with 18 bases between. The V gene's germline CDR1 is SGHDT and CDR2 YYEEEE. CDR3 sequence (DNA): TGTGCCAGCAGCTCCACGTGGGAGGAGAGGGCCTACGAGCAGTACTTC. It yields the protein CASSSTWEERAYEQYF.

The chain employs TRBV28 and TRBJ2-3; D unclear. V was trimmed by 2 bases and J by 2 bases, leaving 11 bases between them. The CDR3 contains 15 residues. Germline V gene lookup returns CDR1 MDHEN and CDR2 SYDVKM. The CDR3 reads CASSLPPGLTDTQYF. The DNA for the CDR3 is TGTGCCAGCAGTTTACCCCCGGGCCTCACAGATACGCAGTATTTT.

The rearrangement links TRBV9 to TRBJ2-7; maybe TRBD1 (6 bases). Germline lookup yields CDR1 SGDLS and CDR2 YYNGEE. The CDR3 is made up of 13 amino acids. The V end was cut by 4 bases, the J end by 3 bases, with 11 bases between. CDR3 amino acids: CASSSGQFYEQYF. The CDR3 DNA follows: TGTGCCAGCAGCTCCGGACAGTTCTACGAGCAGTACTTC.

This clone was seen just once. The chain is built from TRBV5-1 and TRBJ2-7, with D perhaps TRBD2 (6 bases). V gave up 4 bases and J gave up 0 bases, with 17 bases separating them. CDR1 and CDR2 (germline): SGHRS, YFSETQ. This CDR3 spans 16 amino acids. The CDR3 region is CASSPRAGGTSYEQYF. In nucleotides, the CDR3 is TGCGCCAGCAGCCCTCGGGCCGGGGGTACCTCCTACGAGCAGTACTTC.

The chain links TRBV6-1 to TRBJ2-7; D remains unclear. The CDR3 totals 15 residues. Trimming stripped 2 bases from V and 3 bases from J, with 14 bases between. Germline loops: CDR1 MNHNS, CDR2 SASEGT. CDR3 region: CASSENYGIVYEQYF. In DNA form, the CDR3 reads TGTGCCAGCAGTGAAAATTACGGCATCGTCTACGAGCAGTACTTC.

The J gene is TRBJ2-7, the V gene TRBV27; TRBD1 might be the D (5 bases). The CDR3 spans 14 residues. V was trimmed by 5 bases and J by 3 bases, leaving 14 bases between them. Germline assignment: CDR1 MNHEY and CDR2 SMNVEV (reference sequence). CDR3 sequence reads: CASSQVGHVYEQYF. The CDR3 bases are TGTGCCAGCAGTCAGGTCGGACATGTCTACGAGCAGTACTTC.

The CDR3 bases are TGTGCCAGCAGCGTAGGTTTCACAGAAGAGACCCAGTACTTC. This gives the protein CASSVGFTEETQYF. V and J are TRBV9 and TRBJ2-5; the D is unclear. V shed 0 bases and J shed 3 bases, with 9 bases lying between them. This CDR3 contains 14 residues. CDR1 SGDLS and CDR2 YYNGEE come from the germline V gene.

The chain carries TRBV19 and TRBJ1-1, with 11 bases fitting TRBD1. This CDR3 has 15 amino acids. V trimming: 3 bases; J trimming: 1 base; junction bases outside the gene matches: 1. Germline assignment: CDR1 LNHDA and CDR2 SQIVND (reference sequence). This chain's CDR3 is CASSIGTGGNTEAFF. CDR3 nucleotides: TGTGCCAGTAGTATTGGGACAGGGGGGAACACTGAAGCTTTCTTT. Using reference TRBV19 and TRBJ1-1 for the parts outside the CDR3, the full variable domain is DGGITQSPKYLFRKEGQNVTLSCEQNLNHDAMYWYRQDPGQGLRLIYYSQIVNDFQKGDIAEGYSVSREKKESFPLTVTSAQKNPTAFYLCASSIGTGGNTEAFFGQGTRLTVV.

Only a few counts were recorded for this clone. Other DNA sequences in this sample translate to the same CDR3. The V and J genes are TRBV27 and TRBJ1-1, with D tentatively TRBD1 (5 bases). This CDR3 spans 14 amino acids. Germline V gives CDR1 MNHEY, CDR2 SMNVEV (reference sequence). Between the trimmed V and J ends, which lost 5 bases and 1 base, there was a span of 11 bases. CDR3 DNA sequence: TGTGCCAGCAGTCGCCGGCAGGGGAACACTGAAGCTTTCTTT. Translating it yields CASSRRQGNTEAFF.

The chain is built from TRBV5-1 and TRBJ1-1; 8 nucleotides align to TRBD1. The ends lost 4 bases at V and 6 bases at J; junction bases unmatched: 14. The CDR3 has 16 residues. The germline V gene has CDR1 SGHRS and CDR2 YFSETQ. The CDR3 DNA sequence: TGCGCCAGCAGCCCGGCCCCGACAGGGGTGACGGCTGAAGCTTTCTTT. It translates to CASSPAPTGVTAEAFF. Variable domain in full (rest from reference TRBV5-1 and TRBJ1-1): KAGVTQTPRYLIKTRGQQVTLSCSPISGHRSVSWYQQTPGQGLQFLFEYFSETQRNKGNFPGRFSGRQFSNSRSEMNVSTLELGDSALYLCASSPAPTGVTAEAFFGQGTRLTVV.